This is a list of T cell receptor beta chains from one sample in a study of beta chain features in type 1 diabetes. Generated by immunoSEQ multiplex PCR, the TCRdb table keeps only in-frame clones and is missing some. This table holds hundreds of thousands of clones, 11% to 15% found once. The sequencing sample was made of naive CD4+ T cells from blood. The receptors here all came from a man between 18 and 29 years old with type 1 diabetes. CDR3s include the opening cysteine and the closing phenylalanine or tryptophan. Clone size appears in some rows only: once, few, many, or a class for an expanded clone.

V: TRBV15
J: TRBJ2-7
size: few
CDR3: CATRLTASYEQYF

V: TRBV6-5
J: TRBJ2-5
size: few
CDR3: CASSEYDRQTQYF

V: TRBV7-2
J: TRBJ2-1
size: -
CDR3: CASSTPGLAGVGSYNEQFF

V: TRBV18
J: TRBJ1-2
size: -
CDR3: CASSPGARIEGNYGYTF

V: TRBV5-5
J: TRBJ2-5
size: few
CDR3: CASSLTEETQYF

V: TRBV27
J: TRBJ2-7
size: -
CDR3: CASSPRGGTGYEQYF

V: TRBV9
J: TRBJ1-5
size: few
CDR3: CASQGDSNQPQHF

V: TRBV28
J: TRBJ2-3
size: -
CDR3: CASSFGRGWDTDTQYF

V: TRBV5-1
J: TRBJ1-5
size: -
CDR3: CASSWTGGRDQPQHF

V: TRBV5-1
J: TRBJ1-4
size: few
CDR3: CASSWKGHLFF

V: TRBV30
J: TRBJ1-5
size: -
CDR3: CAWSAPGQGVVSNQPQHF

V: TRBV5-5
J: TRBJ1-1
size: -
CDR3: CASSSPLTDPLNTEAFF

V: TRBV27
J: TRBJ1-2
size: few
CDR3: CASSFSLTSAYGYTF

V: TRBV11-2
J: TRBJ2-7
size: few
CDR3: CASGVYEQYF

V: TRBV11-3
J: TRBJ2-3
size: -
CDR3: CASSPTGGDTQYF

V: TRBV29-1
J: TRBJ2-1
size: -
CDR3: CSVELGTSGNYNEQFF

V: TRBV29-1
J: TRBJ2-1
size: few
CDR3: CSVPGTENHNEQFF

V: TRBV19
J: TRBJ1-5
size: -
CDR3: CASSIEGLSNQPQHF

V: TRBV2
J: TRBJ2-3
size: -
CDR3: CASSVDASADTQYF

V: TRBV14
J: TRBJ2-5
size: many
CDR3: CASSPRTSGTQYF